The sequence of this T cell receptor (beta chain) was determined in a study of T cell responses to AZD1222 COVID-19 vaccine. Overall study results and limits: Among spike-specific TCRs, nearly half reportedly target unmutated variant regions. The study found Spike-specific TCR breadth and depth rose after two AZD1222 doses. Only after the peak T cell response were repertoires sampled.

In the case of this clone: What it binds is unknown.

Sequenced by immunoSEQ multiplex PCR; TCRdb stores in-frame clones only, minus some. The data contain 95,000 to 150,000 clones, 92% of them singletons. V was pared by 6 bases and J by 1 base, with 12 bases between. Germline V CDR1 and CDR2: MDHEN, SYDVKM. This CDR3 contains 14 residues. Sample: peripheral blood, taken on day 0 of AZD1222 vaccination. The gene calls are TRBV28 and TRBJ1-1; possible D gene TRBD1, 5 bases. The sequence was obtained from an adult in good health. CDR3 sequence: CASSSPDRNTEAFF. The CDR3 DNA reads TGTGCCAGCAGCTCTCCCGACAGGAACACTGAAGCTTTCTTT.